Below are 22 T cell receptor beta chains sequenced from a single sample in a study of patients and donors after allogeneic stem cell transplantation. Each CDR3 protein gets one entry after TCRdb re-called the RT-PCR reads with MiXCR. The top ten hold roughly 6.4% of the sample, which has 920,000 or so distinct CDR3 sequences, about a sixth seen once. Sequencing was carried out using blood, either unsorted or a sorted T cell fraction (not recorded which). These receptors originate from a human donor who was either an allogeneic HSCT recipient or a stem cell or donor lymphocyte infusion donor (not recorded which). It is not recorded whose cells these are; they may come from a transplant donor.

The chain is built from TRBV9 and TRBJ2-1; D is undetermined. The CDR3 spans 14 residues. V lost 0 bases to trimming and J lost 7 bases, with 11 bases between them. Germline V gene sequence: CDR1 SGDLS, CDR2 YYNGEE. This chain's CDR3 is CASSVEARSNEQFF. The DNA for the CDR3 is TGTGCCAGCAGCGTAGAAGCTCGCTCGAATGAGCAGTTCTTC.

This clonotype was seen more than once but under ten times. This chain joins TRBV5-1 and TRBJ1-4, with D uncertain. The CDR3 loop spans 13 amino acids. Germline-derived CDR1 and CDR2 are SGHRS and YFSETQ. Trimming cost V 0 bases and J 7 bases, with 7 bases left between them. The CDR3 sequence is CASSLDPGEKLFF. CDR3 sequence (DNA): TGCGCCAGCAGCTTGGATCCCGGTGAAAAACTGTTTTTT.

DNA for the CDR3: TGTGCCAGCATAGGGTCGGTGAACACTGAAGCTTTCTTT. It codes for CASIGSVNTEAFF. The chain uses TRBV6-1 and TRBJ1-1; D remains unclear. This CDR3 has 13 amino acids. Germline CDR1 reads MNHNS; CDR2 reads SASEGT. The V end was cut by 7 bases, the J end by 0 bases, with 9 bases between.

The rearrangement uses TRBV7-9 and TRBJ2-3, with TRBD2 matching 7 bases. Germline V gene lookup returns CDR1 SEHNR and CDR2 FQNEAQ (reference sequence). The ends lost 5 bases at V and 4 bases at J; junction bases unmatched: 6. CDR3 length: 14 amino acids. The CDR3 coding sequence is TGTGCCAGCAGCCACCGGGACTACCCAGATACGCAGTATTTT. Translation gives CASSHRDYPDTQYF. The whole variable domain, filled in from reference TRBV7-9 and TRBJ2-3, reads DTGVSQNPRHKITKRGQNVTFRCDPISEHNRLYWYRQTLGQGPEFLTYFQNEAQLEKSRLLSDRFSAERPKGSFSTLEIQRTEQGDSAMYLCASSHRDYPDTQYFGPGTRLTVL.

This clonotype was seen ten or more times. The genes are TRBV20-1 and TRBJ2-7; 10 nucleotides align to TRBD1. The CDR3 runs to 11 residues. Germline V lookup: CDR1 DFQATT, CDR2 SNEGSKA (reference sequence). CDR3: CSARDRGEQYF. In DNA, the CDR3 is TGCAGCGCGCGGGACAGGGGCGAGCAGTACTTC.

The CDR3 sequence: CASSIERDTQYF. Here the CDR3 DNA reads TGTGCCAGCAGCATTGAGCGGGATACGCAGTATTTT. This chain uses TRBV7-9 with TRBJ2-3; TRBD2 is a possible D gene (5 bases). Trimming removed 5 bases from V and 6 bases from J, with 9 bases in between. The CDR3 has 12 amino acids. CDR1 and CDR2 from the germline V gene are SEHNR and FQNEAQ (reference sequence).

This clonotype was counted between two and nine times. V and J are TRBV20-1 and TRBJ2-3, with 10 bases aligning to TRBD2. This CDR3 is 15 amino acids long. Trimming cost V 2 bases and J 1 base; bases outside gene matches: 3. The germline gives CDR1 DFQATT, CDR2 SNEGSKA (reference sequence). The CDR3 protein is CSARTSGTRTDTQYF. CDR3 nucleotides: TGCAGTGCTAGAACTAGCGGGACACGCACAGATACGCAGTATTTT.

The chain employs TRBV12-3 or TRBV12-4 and TRBJ1-4; 7 positions match TRBD1. V trimming: 7 bases; J trimming: 0 bases; junction bases outside the gene matches: 5. The CDR3 length is 15 residues. CDR3 loop: CASTLTGATNEKLFF. CDR3 in DNA: TGTGCCAGCACTCTCACAGGGGCAACTAATGAAAAACTGTTTTTT.

The chain uses TRBV9 and TRBJ2-3, with 13 bases aligning to TRBD2. The V and J ends lost 1 base and 2 bases, in that order; junction bases with no gene match: 1. Germline V gene sequence: CDR1 SGDLS, CDR2 YYNGEE. The CDR3 consists of 16 residues. The CDR3 protein is CASSVTSGGATDTQYF. CDR3 bases: TGTGCCAGCAGCGTAACTAGCGGGGGGGCCACAGATACGCAGTATTTT.

This clonotype was detected a few times. This chain joins TRBV20-1 and TRBJ2-3; 9 nucleotides match TRBD2. The CDR3 loop spans 11 amino acids. Germline trimming cut 5 bases from V and 11 bases from J; bases unmatched to any gene: 5. The germline V gene encodes CDR1 DFQATT and CDR2 SNEGSKA (reference sequence). CDR3: CSAPRGGRQYF. CDR3 nucleotide sequence: TGCAGTGCTCCGCGGGGGGGCCGGCAGTATTTT.

This clonotype appeared a few times. This chain joins TRBV20-1 and TRBJ2-3; 12 bases agree with TRBD2. From germline, CDR1 is DFQATT and CDR2 SNEGSKA (reference sequence). J was trimmed by 6 bases and V by 3 bases; bases with no gene match: 1. CDR3 size: 13 residues. CDR3 bases: TGCAGTGCTAGGCTAGCGGGAGGGGATACGCAGTATTTT. This codes for CSARLAGGDTQYF.

This clonotype has just a few counts. The V and J genes are TRBV6-5 and TRBJ1-3; D is unclear. The germline V gene encodes CDR1 MNHEY and CDR2 SVGAGI. CDR3 size: 12 residues. Trimming left V 11 bases short and J 0 bases short, with 8 bases between. As DNA, the CDR3 is TGTGCCTCGGCGGGCTCTGGAAACACCATATATTTT. The encoded protein is CASAGSGNTIYF.

A few counts support this clonotype. V is TRBV6-5 and J is TRBJ1-2; 10 bases are shared with TRBD1. Germline values: CDR1 MNHEY, CDR2 SVGAGI. This CDR3 spans 15 amino acids. Trimming cost V 4 bases and J 3 bases; bases outside gene matches: 5. CDR3 sequence: CASSSLDRGHYGYTF. CDR3 bases: TGTGCCAGCAGTTCCCTTGACAGGGGGCACTATGGCTACACCTTC.

This chain links TRBV29-1 with TRBJ1-1; a weak D match, TRBD1 (5 bases). V was cut by 6 bases and J by 2 bases, with 19 bases left in between. CDR1 SQVTM and CDR2 ANQGSEA come from the germline V gene. The CDR3 is 15 residues long. CDR3 in amino acids: CSVYQGPAYNTEAFF. The CDR3 DNA is TGCAGCGTCTATCAGGGACCCGCTTATAACACTGAAGCTTTCTTT.

This clonotype was seen more than once but under ten times. The rearrangement joins TRBV7-2 to TRBJ2-2; TRBD2 agrees at 12 bases. CDR3 length: 17 amino acids. The V segment lost 3 bases and the J segment 8 bases; nucleotides outside the gene matches: 10. From germline, CDR1 is SGHTA and CDR2 FQGNSA. CDR3 DNA: TGTGCCAGCAGCTTGCGTAGGACTAGCGGGAAGGGAGGGGAGCTGTTTTTT. Translated: CASSLRRTSGKGGELFF.

The table lists this clonotype with a few counts. The chain employs TRBV6-7 and TRBJ2-1; D not resolved. TRBV6-7 is annotated as an ORF whose role is uncertain. With 0 bases removed from V and 7 bases from J, the gap between germline ends came to 10 bases. There are 14 residues in the CDR3. CDR3 nucleotide sequence: TGTGCCAGCAGTTACTCGAAAGGCCAGAATGAGCAGTTCTTC. This translates into CASSYSKGQNEQFF.

The sample holds many counts of this clonotype. The chain has TRBV13 and TRBJ2-7; 12 bases line up with TRBD1. CDR1 and CDR2 (germline): PRHDT, FYEKMQ (reference sequence). The CDR3 sequence is 14 residues long. With 5 bases clipped from V and 7 bases from J, the junction kept 6 bases outside the gene matches. The CDR3 loop reads CASSPGTGGGEQYF. DNA for the CDR3: TGTGCCAGCAGCCCAGGGACAGGGGGCGGTGAGCAGTACTTC.

The chain links TRBV11-3 to TRBJ2-7; TRBD2 agrees at 13 bases. This CDR3 has 14 residues. Trimming took 4 bases from V and 11 from J; bases not matched to a gene: 8. Germline V gene lookup returns CDR1 SGHNT and CDR2 YENEEA. In nucleotides, the CDR3 is TGTGCCAGCAGCTCCCCCGGACTAGCGGGAGATGAGTACTTC. This codes for CASSSPGLAGDEYF. Complete variable domain (other parts from reference TRBV11-3 and TRBJ2-7): EAGVVQSPRYKIIEKKQPVAFWCNPISGHNTLYWYLQNLGQGPELLIRYENEEAVDDSQLPKDRFSAERLKGVDSTLKIQPAELGDSAVYLCASSSPGLAGDEYFGPGTRLTVT.

This clonotype was counted between two and nine times. The CDR3 loop is CSARGDRHTDTQYF. CDR3 in DNA: TGCAGTGCTAGAGGGGACAGACACACAGATACGCAGTATTTT. This chain uses TRBV20-1 with TRBJ2-3, with TRBD1 identical over 7 bases. Germline V lookup: CDR1 DFQATT, CDR2 SNEGSKA (reference sequence). CDR3 length equals 14 residues. V was clipped by 1 base and J by 2 bases; unmatched bases: 3.

The V call is TRBV7-2, the J call TRBJ2-7; 7 positions match TRBD1. Germline CDR1 is SGHTA and CDR2 is FQGNSA. This CDR3 has 14 residues. The V and J ends lost 4 bases and 4 bases, in that order; junction bases with no gene match: 7. The CDR3 loop reads CASSSGQIPYEQYF. CDR3 sequence (DNA): TGTGCCAGCAGCTCGGGACAGATACCTTACGAGCAGTACTTC.

This clonotype was counted ten times or more. The V and J genes are TRBV5-1 and TRBJ2-7; 8 bases are shared with TRBD1. Germline V gene data show CDR1 as SGHRS and CDR2 as YFSETQ. The CDR3 runs to 14 residues. Trimming removed 4 bases from V and 4 bases from J; junction bases left unmatched: 7. CDR3 coding DNA: TGCGCCAGCAGCCCTACGACAGGGGTATACGAGCAGTACTTC. This gives the protein CASSPTTGVYEQYF. The variable domain in full, completed from reference TRBV5-1 and TRBJ2-7, reads KAGVTQTPRYLIKTRGQQVTLSCSPISGHRSVSWYQQTPGQGLQFLFEYFSETQRNKGNFPGRFSGRQFSNSRSEMNVSTLELGDSALYLCASSPTTGVYEQYFGPGTRLTVT.

This clonotype appeared a few times. The chain uses TRBV9 and TRBJ1-2; D might be TRBD1 (5 bases). The CDR3 spans 16 residues. Trimming stripped 4 bases from V and 3 bases from J, with 19 bases between. Germline V gene lookup returns CDR1 SGDLS and CDR2 YYNGEE. CDR3 loop: CASSPQGAAYDYGYTF. CDR3 sequence (DNA): TGTGCCAGCAGCCCCCAAGGGGCGGCCTACGACTATGGCTACACCTTC.